The 17 T cell receptor beta chains below all came from one sample that was sequenced in a study of blood T cell repertoires in COVID-19. The protocol was immunoSEQ multiplex PCR, while the TCRdb copy is restricted to in-frame clones and leaves out a portion. Of about 670,000 clones detected, just under 90% appear once; the ten largest clones hold around 0.3%. The sequenced material came from peripheral blood. Source of these receptors: a woman under 30 with acute or convalescent COVID-19.

The chain joins TRBV4-1 to TRBJ2-5; D gene ambiguous. V lost 0 bases, J lost 4 bases, and 12 bases lay in between. CDR3 length equals 15 residues. From germline, CDR1 is MGHRA and CDR2 YSYEKL. CDR3 DNA sequence: TGCGCCAGCAGCCAAGAGCGCGGTTGGTCAGAGACCCAGTACTTC. Protein sequence: CASSQERGWSETQYF.

The gene calls are TRBV29-1 and TRBJ2-1; D is perhaps TRBD2 (5 bases). Germline assignment: CDR1 SQVTM and CDR2 ANQGSEA. V lost 4 bases and J 1 base, leaving 11 bases between the germline ends. This CDR3 has 14 residues. The CDR3 nucleotides are TGCAGCGTTGTACGGGGTTATTCCTACAATGAGCAGTTCTTC. It translates to CSVVRGYSYNEQFF.

The chain combines TRBV5-4 with TRBJ1-2; D gene unclear. Between the trimmed V and J ends, which lost 1 base and 0 bases, there was a span of 10 bases. CDR1 and CDR2 from the germline V gene are SGHNT and YYREEE (reference sequence). The CDR3 sequence is 15 residues long. CDR3 DNA: TGTGCCAGCAGCTTGAACCGAGCCGCTAACTATGGCTACACCTTC. Its protein product is CASSLNRAANYGYTF. The full variable domain, with the rest looked up from reference TRBV5-4 and TRBJ1-2, is ETGVTQSPTHLIKTRGQQVTLRCSSQSGHNTVSWYQQALGQGPQFIFQYYREEENGRGNFPPRFSGLQFPNYSSELNVNALELDDSALYLCASSLNRAANYGYTFGSGTRLTVV.

This chain uses TRBV18 with TRBJ1-2; a weak D match, TRBD1 (5 bases). CDR1 and CDR2 (germline): KGHSH, LQKENI. V lost 4 bases to trimming and J lost 6 bases, with 15 bases between them. The CDR3 is made up of 14 amino acids. Written as DNA, the CDR3 is TGTGCCAGCTCACAAAGCGGGACGGCCCATGGCTACACCTTC. This encodes CASSQSGTAHGYTF.

This chain joins TRBV27 and TRBJ1-5; TRBD1 might be the D (5 bases). Trimming stripped 5 bases from V and 5 bases from J, with 10 bases between. CDR1 is MNHEY and CDR2 is SMNVEV in the germline V gene (reference sequence). This CDR3 spans 13 amino acids. The CDR3 DNA is TGTGCCAGCAGTACGGACACTTATCAGCCCCAGCATTTT. It codes for CASSTDTYQPQHF.

This chain connects TRBV7-7 to TRBJ2-7; 8 bases map to TRBD1. V shed 6 bases and J 0 bases; nucleotides not matched to a gene: 7. The CDR3 totals 15 residues. Germline V gene lookup returns CDR1 SSHAT and CDR2 FNYEAQ (reference sequence). The CDR3 region has the DNA TGTGCCAGCAGTACCGGACAGGGCAGCTCCTACGAGCAGTACTTC. Its translation is CASSTGQGSSYEQYF. The complete variable domain, with remaining parts taken from reference TRBV7-7 and TRBJ2-7, reads GAGVSQSPRYKVTKRGQDVTLRCDPISSHATLYWYQQALGQGPEFLTYFNYEAQPDKSGLPSDRFSAERPEGSISTLTIQRTEQRDSAMYRCASSTGQGSSYEQYFGPGTRLTVT.

The rearrangement joins TRBV5-1 to TRBJ1-3; 8 bases are a match to TRBD1. Per the germline V gene, CDR1 is SGHRS and CDR2 is YFSETQ. There are 18 residues in the CDR3. The V gene end was trimmed by 3 bases and the J gene end by 0 bases; junction bases not matched to a gene: 11. The CDR3 DNA sequence: TGCGCCAGCAGCTCGGGACAGGTCACGGGTATCTCTGGAAACACCATATATTTT. This sequence encodes CASSSGQVTGISGNTIYF.

The gene calls are TRBV19 and TRBJ2-2; 8 positions agree with TRBD1. The CDR3 has 14 amino acids. Germline V gives CDR1 LNHDA, CDR2 SQIVND (reference sequence). The junction had 6 bases not matched to a gene; V was cut back by 5 bases and J by 7 bases. The CDR3 loop is CASSPQGAIGELFF. CDR3 in DNA: TGTGCCAGTAGTCCCCAGGGGGCTATCGGGGAGCTGTTTTTT.

The chain employs TRBV4-3 and TRBJ1-2, with TRBD1 identical over 9 bases. This CDR3 spans 17 amino acids. Trimming took 2 bases from V and 0 from J; bases not matched to a gene: 7. CDR1 is LGHNA and CDR2 is YSLEER in the germline V gene. This CDR3 is CASSQSDRGMPNYGYTF. The CDR3 DNA reads as TGCGCCAGCAGCCAATCGGACAGGGGTATGCCTAACTATGGCTACACCTTC.

The V and J genes are TRBV4-3 and TRBJ2-1, with TRBD1 identical over 8 bases. CDR3 size: 14 residues. Per the germline V gene, CDR1 is LGHNA and CDR2 is YSLEER. V was pared by 0 bases and J by 8 bases, with 3 bases of the junction left unmatched. CDR3: CASSQEDRAHEQFF. Written as DNA, the CDR3 is TGCGCCAGCAGCCAAGAGGACAGGGCCCATGAGCAGTTCTTC.

This sequence joins TRBV7-6 and TRBJ1-5; 8 bases align to TRBD1. Losses at the gene ends were 4 bases for V and 4 bases for J; bases not matched to a gene: 6. The V gene's germline CDR1 is SGHVS and CDR2 FNYEAQ. The CDR3 consists of 15 residues. The CDR3 DNA reads as TGTGCCAGCAGCTCCGACAGGGGATGGAATCAGCCCCAGCATTTT. Protein sequence: CASSSDRGWNQPQHF.

The chain is built from TRBV6-6 and TRBJ1-4; D ambiguous. CDR3 length: 15 amino acids. The V gene lost 7 bases and the J gene lost 7 bases, with 19 bases spanning the gap. Germline V gene data show CDR1 as MNHNY and CDR2 as SVGAGI (reference sequence). In nucleotides, the CDR3 is TGTGCCAGCACCGACCCCCGGGAGGATAGTGAAAAACTGTTTTTT. Its protein product is CASTDPREDSEKLFF.

CDR3 amino acids: CASSLRGQYYGYTF. The CDR3 region has the DNA TGTGCCAGCTCGCTCAGGGGGCAATACTATGGCTACACCTTC. The chain combines TRBV3-1 (or the pseudogene TRBV3-2) with TRBJ1-2; 8 bases match TRBD1. This CDR3 has 14 residues. Trimming cost V 8 bases and J 3 bases; bases outside gene matches: 8. Germline loops: CDR1 LGHDT, CDR2 YNNKEL (reference sequence).

This chain uses TRBV18 with TRBJ1-1, with a tentative D call TRBD1 (5 bases). Trimming stripped 0 bases from V and 1 base from J, with 12 bases between. Germline V CDR1 and CDR2: KGHSH, LQKENI. This CDR3 has 16 residues. CDR3 sequence: CASSPPGLQGNTEAFF. CDR3 DNA sequence: TGTGCCAGCTCACCACCGGGTCTCCAGGGGAACACTGAAGCTTTCTTT.

This clone was counted a few times. The chain has TRBV30 and TRBJ1-6, with D possibly TRBD1 on 6 matching bases. Trimming took 2 bases from V and 9 from J, leaving 14 bases between them. This CDR3 comprises 14 residues. Looked up from germline, CDR1 is GTSNPN and CDR2 is SVGIG (reference sequence). CDR3 region: CAWSSGTPASPLHF. The CDR3 coding sequence is TGTGCCTGGAGTAGTGGGACACCGGCTTCACCCCTCCACTTT.

This sequence joins TRBV2 and TRBJ1-6; 9 nucleotides agree with TRBD1. CDR3 length equals 14 residues. The V gene's germline CDR1 is SNHLY and CDR2 FYNNEI. V trimming: 5 bases; J trimming: 9 bases; junction bases outside the gene matches: 5. The DNA for the CDR3 is TGTGCCAGCAGTATCCGGGACAGGGCTTCACCCCTCCACTTT. Its protein product is CASSIRDRASPLHF.

J is TRBJ2-3 and V is TRBV29-1, with D possibly being TRBD1 (5 bases). The CDR3 has 13 residues. The germline V gene encodes CDR1 SQVTM and CDR2 ANQGSEA. The CDR3, as DNA: TGCAGTGTCAGGGTATCCGTCGCAGATACGCAGTATTTT. Protein sequence: CSVRVSVADTQYF.